A selection of T cell receptor beta chains follows, all from one sample in a study of blood T cells in healthy people across ages. MiXCR, run by TCRdb on the 5' RACE reads, gives a single entry per CDR3 protein. The sample gives about 1,400,000 distinct CDR3 sequences, approximately 42% of which show up once; around 8% is in the top ten. Specimen: blood. These receptors were obtained from a woman aged 18-29 years in good health. Both conserved end residues are part of each CDR3. D genes are given only for firm matches. Size is stated for part of the rows, as once, few or many counts, or as a class when the clone is expanded.

TRBJ1-2,15,NA,few,TRBV7-3,TGTGCCAGCAGCATCACCGGGGTGGGACTAGGTGGCTACACCTTC,CASSITGVGLGGYTF
TRBJ2-1,16,NA,few,TRBV21-1,TGTGCCAGCAGCACCCTAGCGGGGGGGCCGGACAATGAGCAGTTCTTC,CASSTLAGGPDNEQFF
TRBJ2-2,15,NA,NA,TRBV20-1,TGCAGTGCTAGAGATCTTTCCCAAAACACCGGGGAGCTGTTTTTT,CSARDLSQNTGELFF
TRBJ2-3,14,NA,NA,TRBV7-9,TGTGCCTGCAGCTTATTCATCGTGGCAGATACGCAGTATTTT,CACSLFIVADTQYF
TRBJ1-6,16,TRBD1,NA,TRBV12-3/TRBV12-4,TGTGCCAGCGCACGGGTAGGGGGACAGGGTAATTCACCCCTCCACTTT,CASARVGGQGNSPLHF
TRBJ2-1,13,NA,few,TRBV5-1,TGCGCCAGCAGCTTCATGCGAACCAATGAGCAGTTCTTC,CASSFMRTNEQFF
TRBJ2-3,13,NA,NA,TRBV7-3,TGTGCCAGCAGCCCCGGACTCAAAGATACGCAGTATTTT,CASSPGLKDTQYF
TRBJ2-5,10,NA,few,TRBV20-1,TGCAGTGCTAGCGGGCAGACCCAGTACTTC,CSASGQTQYF
TRBJ2-3,13,TRBD1,NA,TRBV6-5,TGTGCCAGCACGGACAGGGAGACAGATACGCAGTATTTT,CASTDRETDTQYF
TRBJ2-2,16,NA,NA,TRBV3-1,TGTGCCAGCAGCCAAGGCGGGGCGGGGGCCACCGGGGAGCTGTTTTTT,CASSQGGAGATGELFF
TRBJ2-5,15,TRBD1,few,TRBV4-1,TGCGCCAGCAGCCAAGGACAGGGGGCCGGAAAGACCCAGTACTTC,CASSQGQGAGKTQYF
TRBJ2-7,15,TRBD1,NA,TRBV10-3,TGTGCCATCCGCCCGGACAGGGAGTCCCTATGCGAGCAGTACTTC,CAIRPDRESLCEQYF
TRBJ2-5,16,NA,NA,TRBV20-1,TGCAGTGCTGACCCTAGGACCCAACTGGGGCAAGAGACCCAGTACTTC,CSADPRTQLGQETQYF
TRBJ1-2,15,NA,NA,TRBV21-1,TGTGCCAGCAGCAAAGGGACAGGGGAGGTCTATGGCTACACCTTC,CASSKGTGEVYGYTF
TRBJ2-7,13,NA,few,TRBV12-3/TRBV12-4,TGTGCCAGCAGTCCCTCGACGCGTGCCGAGCAGTACTTC,CASSPSTRAEQYF
TRBJ2-5,16,TRBD2,NA,TRBV3-1,TGTGCCAGCAGCTTTACCTTAGCGGGAGTAGGGAATGAGCAGTACTTC,CASSFTLAGVGNEQYF
TRBJ2-5,12,NA,NA,TRBV2,TGTGCCAGCTTTCGGGGTTACAATGAGCAGTACTTC,CASFRGYNEQYF
TRBJ1-1,14,TRBD1,few,TRBV7-2,TGTGCCAGCAGCAAGCGGGACAGGGGGACTGAAGCTTTCTTT,CASSKRDRGTEAFF
TRBJ2-1,12,NA,few,TRBV2,TGTGCCAGCACCTTCACGGAGGGTGAGCAGTTCTTC,CASTFTEGEQFF
TRBJ2-3,14,NA,NA,TRBV20-1,TGCAGTGCTCCGGCGCGGGCTTACACAGATACGCAGTATTTT,CSAPARAYTDTQYF
TRBJ2-1,16,NA,NA,TRBV7-9,TGTGCCAGCAGCTTTAGAAGGAGGAGCTCCTACAATGAGCAGTTCTTC,CASSFRRRSSYNEQFF
TRBJ2-3,15,NA,few,TRBV7-4,TGTGCCAGCAGCTTGGGACGAAGAGACCCAGATACGCAGTATTTT,CASSLGRRDPDTQYF
TRBJ2-7,14,NA,few,TRBV12-3/TRBV12-4,TGTGCCAGCAGTCGCACCTCGAGCTCCTACGAGCAGTACTTC,CASSRTSSSYEQYF
TRBJ2-3,16,TRBD2,few,TRBV5-1,TGCGCCAGCAGCTTGGTGGCTAGCGGATGGACAGATACGCAGTATTTT,CASSLVASGWTDTQYF
TRBJ2-2,17,NA,NA,TRBV12-3/TRBV12-4,TGTGCCAGCAGTTCAATACTAACGTACGACAAGGGGGGGGAGCTGTTTTTT,CASSSILTYDKGGELFF
TRBJ2-1,14,TRBD2,once,TRBV7-4,TGTGCCAGCAGCTTAAGTAGCGGGAGGGTTGAACAGTTCTTC,CASSLSSGRVEQFF
TRBJ1-5,15,NA,NA,TRBV2,TGTGCCAGCAGTGAATCGGGCAATCGCAATCAGCCCCAGCATTTT,CASSESGNRNQPQHF
TRBJ2-1,14,NA,NA,TRBV6-5,TGTGCCAGCAGTATAGGAGTCCTAAGCTACGAGCAGTTCTTC,CASSIGVLSYEQFF
TRBJ2-3,20,TRBD2,NA,TRBV5-1,TGCGCCAGCAGCTTGGCGTTCGGACTAGCGGGGGGACCAAGCACAGATACGCAGTATTTT,CASSLAFGLAGGPSTDTQYF
TRBJ1-1,15,NA,NA,TRBV7-9,TGTGCCAGCAGCCAAGGGGTAGAGGGGGGATTTGAAGCTTTCTTT,CASSQGVEGGFEAFF
TRBJ2-7,21,NA,NA,TRBV21-1,TGTGCCAGCAGCAGGCTGGCCCAGGGACTTTTAAGGAGGGTAATGGTCTACGAGCAGTACTTC,CASSRLAQGLLRRVMVYEQYF
TRBJ2-7,12,TRBD2,once,TRBV6-1,TGTGCCATCCGTCCCGGGAGGGTCGAGCAGTACTTC,CAIRPGRVEQYF
TRBJ2-7,16,TRBD2,NA,TRBV4-1,TGCGCCAGCAGCCAAACCGGGACTAGCGTCTCCTACGAGCGGTACTTC,CASSQTGTSVSYERYF
TRBJ2-7,17,TRBD2,NA,TRBV9,TGTGCCAGCAGCGTAGATTTAGCGGGAGCCCCACCCTACGAGCAGTACTTC,CASSVDLAGAPPYEQYF
TRBJ2-3,15,TRBD2,once,TRBV20-1,TGCAGTGCTAGAGATGGAGCGGGGGGGCCAGATACGCAGTATTTT,CSARDGAGGPDTQYF
TRBJ2-1,15,NA,NA,TRBV7-9,TGTGCCAGCAGCTCGTCCGTGCAGGGTTTCGATGAGCAGTTCTTC,CASSSSVQGFDEQFF
TRBJ1-1,13,NA,NA,TRBV20-1,TGCAGTGCTAGGGTAACTCTGAACACTGAAGCTTTCTTT,CSARVTLNTEAFF
TRBJ2-5,18,TRBD2,few,TRBV10-3,TGTGCCATCAGTGAGTCCGGGAGACTAGCGGGCAACCAAGAGACCCAGTACTTC,CAISESGRLAGNQETQYF
TRBJ2-5,17,TRBD1,few,TRBV5-1,TGCGCCAGCAGCTTGGCCACGGGACAGGGGGCTGTCGAGACCCAGTACTTC,CASSLATGQGAVETQYF
TRBJ2-3,17,NA,few,TRBV7-2,TGTGCCAGCAGTCCCCGGTCCGGGGGCCAAAGCACAGATACGCAGTATTTT,CASSPRSGGQSTDTQYF
TRBJ2-7,12,TRBD2,NA,TRBV29-1,TGCAGCGTCCAAGGGACTACGGGCGAGCAGTACTTC,CSVQGTTGEQYF
TRBJ2-7,15,NA,NA,TRBV6-1,TGTGCCAGCGGGTCGGGGGTTATGACGTACGAGGGGCAGTACTTC,CASGSGVMTYEGQYF
TRBJ2-7,13,NA,few,TRBV27,TGTGCCAGCAGTTTTTCCGGAGGTCACGAGCAGTACTTC,CASSFSGGHEQYF
TRBJ2-5,15,TRBD2,NA,TRBV18,TGTGCCAGCTCACCAATAGTAGCGGGAGAAGAGACCCAGTACTTC,CASSPIVAGEETQYF
TRBJ2-1,15,TRBD2,NA,TRBV4-1,TGCGCCAGCAACTTGGGACTAGTGGGACGGAATGAGCAGTTCTTC,CASNLGLVGRNEQFF
TRBJ2-3,15,NA,NA,TRBV6-1,TGTGCCAGCAGTGTGGGACGAGCTAATGTAAATACGCAGTATTTT,CASSVGRANVNTQYF
TRBJ2-7,18,TRBD1,few,TRBV7-2,TGTGCCAGCAGCTTAGATCATGTGGGGACAGGGATGCCCTACGAGCAGTACTTC,CASSLDHVGTGMPYEQYF
TRBJ1-2,14,TRBD1,NA,TRBV20-1,TGCAGTGCTAGACCCACAGGGGGCGGCTATGGCTACACCTTC,CSARPTGGGYGYTF
TRBJ2-3,13,NA,NA,TRBV3-1,TGTGCCAGCAGCCAAAGGACGGCCGGTGCGCAGTATTTT,CASSQRTAGAQYF
TRBJ1-3,13,NA,NA,TRBV3-1,TGTGCCAGCAGCCAAAACACCGGAAACACCATATATTTT,CASSQNTGNTIYF
TRBJ1-1,14,NA,NA,TRBV10-3,TGTGCCATCAGGGACCAACTATTGAACACTGAAGCTTTCTTT,CAIRDQLLNTEAFF
TRBJ2-3,14,NA,few,TRBV29-1,TGCAGCGTTGAGCCTGGCAGGGGGGCAGATACGCAGTATTTT,CSVEPGRGADTQYF
TRBJ2-1,15,TRBD2,few,TRBV5-6,TGTGCCAGCAGCTCGCGTAGCGGGGGGGCGTATGAGCAGTTCTTC,CASSSRSGGAYEQFF
TRBJ2-1,16,TRBD2,few,TRBV11-2,TGTGCCAGCAGGAATGCAGGGACTAGTTTTATCTATGAGCAGTTCTTC,CASRNAGTSFIYEQFF
TRBJ2-7,14,TRBD1,few,TRBV7-3,TGTGCCAGCAGCTTGGGACAGGGCGTCCACGAGCAGTACTTC,CASSLGQGVHEQYF
TRBJ1-5,16,TRBD1,few,TRBV20-1,TGCAGTGCTACCAGACAGGGAGTAGTAAGCAATCAGCCCCAGCATTTT,CSATRQGVVSNQPQHF
TRBJ2-1,16,NA,few,TRBV28,TGTGCCAGCCCCCTGTTCCGCGCAAGCTCCTACAATGAGCAGTTCTTC,CASPLFRASSYNEQFF
TRBJ2-3,16,TRBD2,few,TRBV7-8,TGTGCCAGCAGCTTATTAGCGGGAGGAATCGCAGATACGCAGTATTTT,CASSLLAGGIADTQYF
TRBJ1-4,15,NA,NA,TRBV6-5,TGTGCCAGCAGTTACTCCCCCGGGGCGGGGGAAAAACTGTTTTTT,CASSYSPGAGEKLFF